The 4 T cell receptor beta chains below were found in one sample sequenced in a study of CD8+CD57+ T cells in acquired aplastic anemia. The study profiled TCR beta VDJ and CDR3 using genomic DNA as template. One entry per CDR3 protein, called by TCRdb with MiXCR from the reads. Of 100,000 to 150,000 distinct CDR3 sequences listed, about 46% are singletons. The source material was sorted CD4+, CD8+, or CD8+CD57+ T cells (not recorded which) from PBMCs. The receptors shown here come from a human donor in good health, serving as a control.

This clonotype was seen repeatedly, ten times or more. The chain carries TRBV12-3 or TRBV12-4 and TRBJ2-3; D is perhaps TRBD1 or TRBD2 (5 bases each). Trimming pared 3 bases from V and 8 bases from J, leaving 9 bases between. The CDR3 is made up of 12 amino acids. DNA of the CDR3: TGTGCCAGCAGTTTCTCAGGGAGTACGCAGTATTTT. Amino acid sequence: CASSFSGSTQYF.

On this clonotype itself: One base away lies a much larger clone, so this may be a sequencing read error. Without the conserved terminal phenylalanine or tryptophan, this CDR3 likely stems from a read error. J is TRBJ2-2 and V is TRBV7-8; 10 bases line up with TRBD2. This CDR3 is 16 amino acids long. Germline V gene sequence: CDR1 SGHVS, CDR2 FQNEAQ. Trimming removed 6 bases from V and 2 bases from J; junction bases left unmatched: 6. Here the CDR3 DNA reads TGTGCCAGCAGTCTACCTAGCGGGGGAAACACCGGGGAGCTGTTTCTT. This gives the protein CASSLPSGGNTGELFL.

The chain employs TRBV10-1 and TRBJ1-2; D is unresolved. The CDR3 has 13 amino acids. CDR1 is WNHNN and CDR2 is SYGVQD in the germline V gene (reference sequence). The V and J ends lost 4 bases and 10 bases respectively, with 16 bases between them. The CDR3 protein is CASSVGDRVVYTF. The CDR3 bases are TGCGCCAGCAGTGTGGGCGATCGTGTGGTCTACACCTTC.

The V call is TRBV20-1, the J call TRBJ2-3, with 7 bases aligning to TRBD2. The ends lost 5 bases at V and 4 bases at J; junction bases unmatched: 6. Looked up from germline, CDR1 is DFQATT and CDR2 is SNEGSKA (reference sequence). This CDR3 region has 13 residues. The CDR3 DNA reads as TGCAGTGCTTTTCGGGGGAGGGCAGATACGCAGTATTTT. Translation: CSAFRGRADTQYF.